Many counts were recorded for the clone carrying this TCR beta chain. Its antigen is unknown. The data derive from a study of T cell repertoires in cytomegalovirus infection. Across the study: CMV infection and matching HLA type were both indicated by public TCR beta signatures. Regarding the study as a whole: Cumulated frequencies of public TCR beta families served to identify carriers of CMV plus the relevant HLA. Predominance within the ex vivo response was attributable to HLA-C-restricted CMV-specific TCR beta clonotypes.

Deletions cut 5 bases from V and 3 bases from J, with 22 bases between. Germline loops: CDR1 SGHVS, CDR2 FQNEAQ. The CDR3 spans 18 residues. TCRdb passed the reads through MiXCR, listing each CDR3 protein once. This sample has about 80,000 distinct CDR3 sequences; more than 3% occur once, and the top ten carry about 4.6%. This TCR was sampled from a human donor in good health (CMV status not recorded). Some clones in this sample may be carry-over from other donors' samples. The genes are TRBV7-8 and TRBJ2-2; maybe TRBD1 (6 bases). Material: PBMCs. CDR3: CASSALLPGDADTGELFF. CDR3 nucleotides: TGTGCCAGCAGCGCACTACTCCCAGGGGACGCGGACACCGGGGAGCTGTTTTTT.